The TCR beta chain described here comes from a study of breast tumors, draining lymph nodes, adjacent tissues. This clonotype has just one count. Being one base from a much bigger clone, this may be a read error. The lymph nodes were axillary draining lymph nodes from breast cancer patients. In TCRdb, the multiplex PCR reads were re-called with MiXCR into one record per CDR3 protein. The table shows under 250,000 distinct CDR3 sequences, with roughly 30% occurring only once. The CDR3 loop spans 14 amino acids. Germline V lookup: CDR1 SGDLS, CDR2 YYNGEE. Sequencing was performed on axillary lymph node tissue. The V gene is TRBV9, the J gene TRBJ2-7, with 7 bases that match TRBD2. The TCR sequence derives from a female donor with breast cancer. Some clones in this sample may be carry-over from other donors' samples. The DNA for the CDR3 is TGTGCCAGCAGCGTAAGTGATCTGGGGGGGGAGCAGTCCTTC. Translation gives CASSVSDLGGEQSF.